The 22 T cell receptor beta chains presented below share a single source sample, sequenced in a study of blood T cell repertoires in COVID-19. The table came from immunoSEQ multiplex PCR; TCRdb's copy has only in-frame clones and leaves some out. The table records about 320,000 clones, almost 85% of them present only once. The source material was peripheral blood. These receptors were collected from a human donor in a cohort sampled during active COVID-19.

The CDR3 DNA follows: TGTGCCAGCAGCGTAGGGGAGTCGGTTTTCTTT. Translation gives CASSVGESVFF. The chain links TRBV9 to TRBJ1-1; D is unclear. Trimming took off 0 bases at V and 13 bases at J, with 10 bases between the two ends. From germline, CDR1 is SGDLS and CDR2 YYNGEE. This CDR3 has 11 residues.

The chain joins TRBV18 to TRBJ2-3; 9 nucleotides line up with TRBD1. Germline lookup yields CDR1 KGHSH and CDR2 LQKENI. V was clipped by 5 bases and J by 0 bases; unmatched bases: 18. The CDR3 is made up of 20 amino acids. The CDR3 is CASSSFGRTGDFSSTDTQYF. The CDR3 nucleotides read TGTGCCAGCTCATCATTCGGGCGGACAGGGGATTTTTCTAGCACAGATACGCAGTATTTT.

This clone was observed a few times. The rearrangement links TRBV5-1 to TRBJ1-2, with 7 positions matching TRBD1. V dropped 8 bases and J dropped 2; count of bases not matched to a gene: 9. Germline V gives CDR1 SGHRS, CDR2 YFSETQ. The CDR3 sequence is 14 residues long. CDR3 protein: CASWDRNTNYGYTF. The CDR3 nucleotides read TGCGCCAGTTGGGACAGAAACACCAACTATGGCTACACCTTC.

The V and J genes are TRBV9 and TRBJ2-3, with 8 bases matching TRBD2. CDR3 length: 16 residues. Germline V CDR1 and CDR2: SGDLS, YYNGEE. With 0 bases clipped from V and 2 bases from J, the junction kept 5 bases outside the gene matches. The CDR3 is CASSVGTGGPTDTQYF. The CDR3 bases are TGTGCCAGCAGCGTAGGTACGGGGGGGCCCACAGATACGCAGTATTTT.

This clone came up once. The DNA for the CDR3 is TGCGCCAGCAGCTTGACAGGGGGCTTTGAGAACACCGGGGAGCTGTTTTTT. Translating it yields CASSLTGGFENTGELFF. V usage is TRBV5-1 and J usage is TRBJ2-2, with TRBD1 matching over 9 bases. The CDR3 runs 17 residues. V lost 1 base to trimming and J lost 1 base; unmatched junction nucleotides: 5. The germline CDR1 and CDR2 sequences are SGHRS and YFSETQ.

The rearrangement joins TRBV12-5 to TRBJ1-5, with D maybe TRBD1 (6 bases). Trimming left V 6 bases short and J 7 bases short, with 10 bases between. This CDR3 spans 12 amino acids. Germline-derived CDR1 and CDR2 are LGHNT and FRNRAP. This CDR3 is CASGEGGQPQHF. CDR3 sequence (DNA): TGTGCTAGTGGGGAAGGGGGACAGCCCCAGCATTTT.

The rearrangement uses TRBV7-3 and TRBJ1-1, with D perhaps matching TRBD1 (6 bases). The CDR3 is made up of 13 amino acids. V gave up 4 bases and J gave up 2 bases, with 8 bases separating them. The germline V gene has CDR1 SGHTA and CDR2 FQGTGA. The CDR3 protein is CASSSDRNTEAFF. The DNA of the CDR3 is TGTGCCAGCAGCTCGGACAGAAACACTGAAGCTTTCTTT. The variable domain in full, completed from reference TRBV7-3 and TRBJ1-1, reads GAGVSQTPSNKVTEKGKYVELRCDPISGHTALYWYRQSLGQGPEFLIYFQGTGAADDSGLPNDRFFAVRPEGSVSTLKIQRTERGDSAVYLCASSSDRNTEAFFGQGTRLTVV.

The DNA of the CDR3 is TGTGCCAGCAGCCTCAGACGGGGGGGACGCGAGCAGTACTTC. Translating it yields CASSLRRGGREQYF. The V gene is TRBV7-8, the J gene TRBJ2-7, with TRBD2 identical over 8 bases. Trimming took 5 bases from V and 6 from J; bases not matched to a gene: 9. Per germline, CDR1 SGHVS and CDR2 FQNEAQ. The CDR3 has 14 amino acids.

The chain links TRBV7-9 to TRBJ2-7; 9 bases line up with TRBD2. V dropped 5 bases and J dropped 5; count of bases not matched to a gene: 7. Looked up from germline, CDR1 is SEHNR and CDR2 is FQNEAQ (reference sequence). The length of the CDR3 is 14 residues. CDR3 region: CASSPNLAGNEQYF. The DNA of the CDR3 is TGTGCCAGCAGCCCAAATCTAGCGGGGAACGAGCAGTACTTC.

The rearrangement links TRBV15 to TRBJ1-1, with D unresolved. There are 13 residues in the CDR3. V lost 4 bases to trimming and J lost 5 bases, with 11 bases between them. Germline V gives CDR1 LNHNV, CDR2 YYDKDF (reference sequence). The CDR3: CATSINSGTEAFF. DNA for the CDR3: TGTGCCACCAGCATTAATTCCGGGACTGAAGCTTTCTTT.

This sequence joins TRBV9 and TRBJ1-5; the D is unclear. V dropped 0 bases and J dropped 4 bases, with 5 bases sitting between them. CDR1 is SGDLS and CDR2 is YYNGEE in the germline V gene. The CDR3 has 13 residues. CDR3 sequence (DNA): TGTGCCAGCAGCGTAGACGGGAATCAGCCCCAGCATTTT. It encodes CASSVDGNQPQHF.

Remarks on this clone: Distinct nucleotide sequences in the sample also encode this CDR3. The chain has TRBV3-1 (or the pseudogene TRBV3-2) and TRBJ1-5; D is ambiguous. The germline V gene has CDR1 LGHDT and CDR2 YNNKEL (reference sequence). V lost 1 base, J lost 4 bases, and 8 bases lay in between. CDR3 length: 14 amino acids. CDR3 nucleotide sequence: TGTGCCAGCAGCCAAGGGTCCGGGAATCAGCCCCAGCATTTT. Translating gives CASSQGSGNQPQHF.

In DNA form, the CDR3 reads TGCGCCAGCAGCCCGGCCAGCGGGGGGCGTGCGGAGACCCAGTACTTC. It yields the protein CASSPASGGRAETQYF. The V call is TRBV5-1, the J call TRBJ2-5; TRBD2 agrees at 9 bases. Germline CDR1 is SGHRS and CDR2 is YFSETQ. The ends lost 4 bases at V and 5 bases at J; junction bases unmatched: 12. The CDR3 spans 16 residues.

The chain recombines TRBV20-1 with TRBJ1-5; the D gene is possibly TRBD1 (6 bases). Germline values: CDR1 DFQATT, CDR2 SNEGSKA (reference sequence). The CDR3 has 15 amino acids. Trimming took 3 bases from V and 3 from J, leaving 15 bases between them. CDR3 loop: CSASRAGAPNQPQHF. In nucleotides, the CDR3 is TGCAGTGCTAGTAGGGCAGGGGCCCCCAATCAGCCCCAGCATTTT.

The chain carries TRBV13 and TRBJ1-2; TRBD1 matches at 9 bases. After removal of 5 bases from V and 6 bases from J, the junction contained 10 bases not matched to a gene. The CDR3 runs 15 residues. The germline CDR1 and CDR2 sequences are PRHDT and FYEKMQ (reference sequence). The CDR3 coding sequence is TGTGCCAGCAGCGAACTAGACAGGGGGATCCATGGCTACACCTTC. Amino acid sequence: CASSELDRGIHGYTF.

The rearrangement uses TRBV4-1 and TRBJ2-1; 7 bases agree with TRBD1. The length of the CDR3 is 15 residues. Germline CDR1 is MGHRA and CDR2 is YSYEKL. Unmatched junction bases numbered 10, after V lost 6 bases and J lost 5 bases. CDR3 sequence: CASSTNPTGNNEQFF. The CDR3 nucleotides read TGCGCCAGCAGTACTAACCCGACAGGGAACAATGAGCAGTTCTTC.

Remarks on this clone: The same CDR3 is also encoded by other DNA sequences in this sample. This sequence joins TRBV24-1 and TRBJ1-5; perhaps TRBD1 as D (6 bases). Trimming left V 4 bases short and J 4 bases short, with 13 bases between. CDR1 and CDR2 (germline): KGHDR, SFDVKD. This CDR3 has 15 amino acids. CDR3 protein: CATSETGLGNQPQHF. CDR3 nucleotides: TGTGCCACCAGTGAAACAGGGCTTGGGAATCAGCCCCAGCATTTT.

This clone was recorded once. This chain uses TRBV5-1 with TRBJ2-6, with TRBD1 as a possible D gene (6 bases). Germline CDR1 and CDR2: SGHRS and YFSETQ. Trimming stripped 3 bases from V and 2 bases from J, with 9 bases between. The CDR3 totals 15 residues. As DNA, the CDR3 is TGCGCCAGCAGCTACAGGGCTCCTGGGGCCAACGTCCTGACTTTC. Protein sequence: CASSYRAPGANVLTF.

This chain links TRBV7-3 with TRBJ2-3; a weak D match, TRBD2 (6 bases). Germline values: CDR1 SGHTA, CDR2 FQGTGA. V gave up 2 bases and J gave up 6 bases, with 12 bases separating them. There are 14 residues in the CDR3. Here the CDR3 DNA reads TGTGCCAGCAGCTTATTGGGGGGACGGGATACGCAGTATTTT. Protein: CASSLLGGRDTQYF.

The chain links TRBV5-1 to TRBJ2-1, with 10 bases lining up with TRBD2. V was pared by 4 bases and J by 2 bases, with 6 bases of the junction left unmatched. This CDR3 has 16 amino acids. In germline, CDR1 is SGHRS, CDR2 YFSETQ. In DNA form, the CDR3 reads TGCGCCAGCAGCCACATCAGCGGGGGGGCCTACAATGAGCAGTTCTTC. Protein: CASSHISGGAYNEQFF.

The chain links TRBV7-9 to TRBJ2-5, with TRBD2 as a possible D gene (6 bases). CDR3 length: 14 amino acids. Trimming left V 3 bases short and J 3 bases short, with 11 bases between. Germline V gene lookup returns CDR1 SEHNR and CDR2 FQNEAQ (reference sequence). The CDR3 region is CASSFKWGEETQYF. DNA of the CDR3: TGTGCCAGCAGCTTCAAGTGGGGGGAAGAGACCCAGTACTTC.

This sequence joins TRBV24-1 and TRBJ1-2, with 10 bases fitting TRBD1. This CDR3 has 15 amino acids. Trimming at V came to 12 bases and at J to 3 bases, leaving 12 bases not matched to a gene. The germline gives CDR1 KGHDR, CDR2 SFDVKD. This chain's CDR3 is CAVRQGAVIDYGYTF. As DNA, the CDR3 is TGTGCCGTCCGACAGGGGGCGGTTATAGACTATGGCTACACCTTC.